The 25 T cell receptor beta chains presented below share a single source sample, sequenced in a study of blood T cell repertoires in COVID-19. Clones were sequenced by immunoSEQ multiplex PCR, and TCRdb holds only the in-frame ones, with some missing. The sample carries approximately 100,000 clones, roughly 90% recorded once. What was sequenced was peripheral blood. The receptors shown here come from a human donor with COVID-19, enrolled during active disease. The donor label of this sample is uncertain.

The chain has TRBV25-1 and TRBJ1-1, with 8 bases identical to TRBD1. Looked up from germline, CDR1 is MGHDK and CDR2 is SYGVNS. The length of the CDR3 is 13 residues. J lost 4 bases, V lost 6 bases, and 4 bases had no gene match. The CDR3 region has the DNA TGTGCCAGCAGCCCAACAGGGGGCACTGAAGCTTTCTTT. Its translation: CASSPTGGTEAFF.

This chain links TRBV15 with TRBJ1-6, with 8 bases that match TRBD1. Germline V gene lookup returns CDR1 LNHNV and CDR2 YYDKDF (reference sequence). CDR3 length: 14 amino acids. V gave up 11 bases and J gave up 7 bases; unmatched junction bases: 10. The CDR3 DNA sequence: TGTGCCGCGGCAGAAAGGACAGGGAATTCACCCCTCCACTTT. Residues: CAAAERTGNSPLHF.

The rearrangement uses TRBV27 and TRBJ1-4; D possibly corresponds to TRBD1 (5 bases). From germline, CDR1 is MNHEY and CDR2 SMNVEV (reference sequence). Trimming cost V 8 bases and J 4 bases, with 8 bases left between them. The CDR3 sequence is 12 residues long. CDR3 residues: CASRQGNEKLFF. The CDR3 bases are TGTGCCAGCCGCCAGGGTAATGAAAAACTGTTTTTT.

V and J are TRBV30 and TRBJ2-2, with 11 bases aligning to TRBD2. V was clipped by 3 bases and J by 6 bases; unmatched bases: 3. The CDR3 length is 14 residues. The germline V gene has CDR1 GTSNPN and CDR2 SVGIG (reference sequence). The CDR3 reads CAWRRTSGPGELFF. The DNA for the CDR3 is TGTGCCTGGAGGAGGACTAGCGGGCCCGGGGAGCTGTTTTTT.

The V call is TRBV6-1, the J call TRBJ1-3; no firm D call. This CDR3 comprises 17 residues. Germline V gene lookup returns CDR1 MNHNS and CDR2 SASEGT. With 1 base removed from V and 0 bases from J, the gap between germline ends came to 13 bases. In nucleotides, the CDR3 is TGTGCCAGCAGTGAAGGTGATCGGGGTTTCTCTGGAAACACCATATATTTT. Protein product: CASSEGDRGFSGNTIYF.

This chain connects TRBV30 to TRBJ2-7; no firm D call. CDR3 length: 12 amino acids. CDR1 GTSNPN and CDR2 SVGIG come from the germline V gene (reference sequence). V was pared by 5 bases and J by 2 bases, with 10 bases between. The CDR3 region has the DNA TGTGCCTGGGGCCGAGGTCCCTACGAGCAGTACTTC. Encoded protein: CAWGRGPYEQYF.

The CDR3, as DNA: TGTGCCAGCAGTTACTCGCGGGAGGGAGGCACTGAAGCTTTCTTT. Its protein is CASSYSREGGTEAFF. The chain uses TRBV6-5 and TRBJ1-1; no reliable D call. Trimming removed 0 bases at V and 4 bases at J, with 12 bases between. The germline gives CDR1 MNHEY, CDR2 SVGAGI. The CDR3 has 15 amino acids.

The CDR3 is CASSTHYGYTF. CDR3 bases: TGTGCCAGCAGTACACACTATGGCTACACCTTC. J is TRBJ1-2 and V is TRBV2; D not certain. CDR3 length: 11 amino acids. Germline CDR1 SNHLY, CDR2 FYNNEI. V lost 5 bases and J 3 bases, leaving 4 bases between the germline ends.

CDR3 sequence: CASSLGRDRVRGIQYF. DNA for the CDR3: TGTGCCAGCAGCCTAGGCAGGGACAGGGTACGGGGCATTCAGTACTTC. The chain is built from TRBV5-6 and TRBJ2-4; 9 bases align to TRBD1. Unmatched junction bases numbered 14, after V lost 4 bases and J lost 9 bases. CDR1 and CDR2 (germline): SGHDT, YYEEEE. This CDR3 contains 16 residues.

V is TRBV7-9 and J is TRBJ1-1, with D possibly being TRBD1 (6 bases). The CDR3 spans 13 residues. From germline, CDR1 is SEHNR and CDR2 FQNEAQ (reference sequence). V was trimmed by 9 bases and J by 0 bases, leaving 11 bases between them. The CDR3 bases are TGTGCCAGGCCGGACAGACTGAACACTGAAGCTTTCTTT. Its protein product is CARPDRLNTEAFF.

The chain uses TRBV6-6 and TRBJ2-7; D unclear. CDR1 MNHNY and CDR2 SVGAGI come from the germline V gene (reference sequence). The ends were cut back, 6 bases at V and 0 bases at J, with 9 bases in the middle. CDR3 length: 13 residues. CDR3 bases: TGTGCCAGCAGGGTCCCTAGCTCCTACGAGCAGTACTTC. It is translated as CASRVPSSYEQYF.

The rearrangement links TRBV19 to TRBJ1-1; D gene uncertain. The CDR3 contains 15 residues. CDR1 is LNHDA, CDR2 SQIVND, per germline (reference sequence). V was shortened by 5 bases and J by 1 base, with 14 bases between the two germline ends. Here the CDR3 DNA reads TGTGCCAGTAGTGCACCCGGGGTTTCGAACACTGAAGCTTTCTTT. Protein sequence: CASSAPGVSNTEAFF.

The rearrangement links TRBV7-9 to TRBJ2-1; D is possibly TRBD1 (5 bases). The CDR3 covers 15 residues. V lost 1 base, J lost 3 bases, and 10 bases lay in between. Germline CDR1 reads SEHNR; CDR2 reads FQNEAQ (reference sequence). CDR3 DNA sequence: TGTGCCAGCAGCTTAGGGGGCCGCTTCTACAATGAGCAGTTCTTC. As protein: CASSLGGRFYNEQFF. Drawing the rest from reference TRBV7-9 and TRBJ2-1, the complete variable domain is DTGVSQNPRHKITKRGQNVTFRCDPISEHNRLYWYRQTLGQGPEFLTYFQNEAQLEKSRLLSDRFSAERPKGSFSTLEIQRTEQGDSAMYLCASSLGGRFYNEQFFGPGTRLTVL.

This clone rates as medium-sized. This chain uses TRBV12-3 or TRBV12-4 with TRBJ2-1; TRBD2 is a possible D gene (5 bases). The CDR3 is 12 amino acids. V was pared by 6 bases and J by 13 bases, with 16 bases between. The CDR3 protein is CASRTGFSAQFF. CDR3 coding DNA: TGTGCCAGCAGGACGGGGTTCTCCGCACAGTTCTTC.

This clone was recorded once. CDR3 DNA: TGTGCCAGCAGCTTAGCCTTTCTGGAGACCCAGTACTTC. Residues: CASSLAFLETQYF. V gene TRBV7-9 combines with J gene TRBJ2-5; D gene uncertain. The CDR3 is 13 amino acids. From germline, CDR1 is SEHNR and CDR2 FQNEAQ (reference sequence). Deletions cut 0 bases from V and 5 bases from J, with 7 bases between.

The V call is TRBV27, the J call TRBJ1-2, with TRBD1 matching over 7 bases. The ends lost 5 bases at V and 5 bases at J; junction bases unmatched: 11. Germline CDR1 is MNHEY and CDR2 is SMNVEV (reference sequence). The CDR3 loop spans 15 amino acids. CDR3: CASSGTGTAPYGYTF. In DNA, the CDR3 is TGTGCCAGCAGTGGGACCGGGACAGCGCCTTATGGCTACACCTTC.

The chain carries TRBV7-3 and TRBJ1-6, with D unclear. There are 13 residues in the CDR3. Germline V gene sequence: CDR1 SGHTA, CDR2 FQGTGA. V shed 4 bases and J shed 6 bases, with 7 bases lying between them. The CDR3 sequence is CASSSDINSPLHF. The DNA of the CDR3 is TGTGCCAGCAGCTCAGATATTAATTCACCCCTCCACTTT.

CDR3 in amino acids: CASSLRRDGYTF. CDR3 nucleotide sequence: TGTGCCAGCAGCCTCAGACGGGATGGCTACACCTTC. The chain is built from TRBV2 and TRBJ1-2; D gene ambiguous. Trimming stripped 6 bases from V and 6 bases from J, with 11 bases between. There are 12 residues in the CDR3. Germline values: CDR1 SNHLY, CDR2 FYNNEI.

This chain joins TRBV6-5 and TRBJ1-1; D remains ambiguous. The CDR3 extends over 14 amino acids. Germline V gene lookup returns CDR1 MNHEY and CDR2 SVGAGI. With 4 bases removed from V and 1 base from J, the gap between germline ends came to 10 bases. CDR3 loop: CASSSEGANTEAFF. In nucleotides, the CDR3 is TGTGCCAGCAGTTCTGAGGGAGCGAACACTGAAGCTTTCTTT.

This clone was observed a single time. J is TRBJ1-5 and V is TRBV2, with D possibly TRBD1 on 5 matching bases. V lost 1 base and J 3 bases, leaving 7 bases between the germline ends. Germline V gives CDR1 SNHLY, CDR2 FYNNEI. The length of the CDR3 is 14 residues. In DNA form, the CDR3 reads TGTGCCAGCAGTGAAGGACAGCCCAATCAGCCCCAGCATTTT. This gives the protein CASSEGQPNQPQHF. The full variable domain, in which reference TRBV2 and TRBJ1-5 provide the parts outside the CDR3, is EPEVTQTPSHQVTQMGQEVILRCVPISNHLYFYWYRQILGQKVEFLVSFYNNEISEKSEIFDDQFSVERPDGSNFTLKIRSTKLEDSAMYFCASSEGQPNQPQHFGDGTRLSIL.

The chain couples TRBV3-1 (or the pseudogene TRBV3-2) to TRBJ2-3, with TRBD2 matching 7 bases. CDR3 length: 18 residues. V lost 4 bases and J lost 0; bases outside the gene matches: 13. Germline V gene sequence: CDR1 LGHDT, CDR2 YNNKEL (reference sequence). CDR3 sequence (DNA): TGTGCCAGCAGCCCATCGGTGGAGCGGGGCCTTAGCACAGATACGCAGTATTTT. This gives the protein CASSPSVERGLSTDTQYF.

The V gene is TRBV7-7, the J gene TRBJ2-1, with 7 bases that match TRBD1. The CDR3 loop spans 15 amino acids. The germline V gene encodes CDR1 SSHAT and CDR2 FNYEAQ (reference sequence). With V trimmed by 5 bases and J by 0 bases, 4 bases remained unmatched. CDR3 in amino acids: CASSPRDSSYNEQFF. CDR3 coding DNA: TGTGCCAGCAGCCCAAGGGACAGCTCCTACAATGAGCAGTTCTTC.

The chain recombines TRBV6-2 or TRBV6-3 with TRBJ2-1; 14 bases are shared with TRBD2. The CDR3 totals 15 residues. The V gene end was trimmed by 5 bases and the J gene end by 7 bases; junction bases not matched to a gene: 4. Germline CDR1 is MNHEY and CDR2 is SVGEGT. The CDR3 region has the DNA TGTGCCAGCAGTCGACTAGCGGGAGGGTGGAATGAGCAGTTCTTC. This gives the protein CASSRLAGGWNEQFF.

The genes are TRBV11-3 and TRBJ2-5; tentative D call: TRBD2 (6 bases). Trimming removed 5 bases at V and 1 base at J, with 11 bases between. CDR3 length: 14 amino acids. Germline V CDR1 and CDR2: SGHNT, YENEEA. This CDR3 is CASSATSSQETQYF. DNA of the CDR3: TGTGCCAGCAGCGCCACTAGCTCCCAAGAGACCCAGTACTTC.

This clone occurred once. This chain joins TRBV4-2 and TRBJ2-7, with D perhaps TRBD1 (5 bases). The V end was cut by 1 base, the J end by 3 bases, with 13 bases between. Germline assignment: CDR1 LGHNA and CDR2 YNFKEQ. The CDR3 runs 15 residues. CDR3 region: CASSQGAGNFYEQYF. In DNA form, the CDR3 reads TGTGCCAGCAGCCAAGGGGCAGGGAATTTCTACGAGCAGTACTTC.